These 26 T cell receptor beta chains originate from one sample sequenced in a study of blood T cells in healthy people across ages. Primed by a sample-barcoded 5' primer and a J-beta primer mix, a second PCR proceeded for roughly 7 to 11 cycles. MiXCR, applied by TCRdb to the 5' RACE reads, yields one record per CDR3 protein. The table shows hundreds of thousands of distinct CDR3 sequences, with 55% to 70% occurring only once. Sequencing was carried out using blood. The receptors shown here come from a man aged 30-40 years in good health.

The chain links TRBV7-2 to TRBJ1-1; no firm D call. CDR3 length equals 12 residues. CDR1 and CDR2 (germline): SGHTA, FQGNSA. Between the trimmed V and J ends, which lost 4 bases and 11 bases, there was a span of 14 bases. CDR3 sequence reads: CASSSARITAFF. CDR3 coding DNA: TGTGCCAGCAGCTCGGCCCGGATTACGGCTTTCTTT.

Only a few counts were recorded for this clonotype. The CDR3 DNA follows: TGTGCCATCAGTACCGGACAGGTCCTCTACGAGCAGTACTTC. It is translated as CAISTGQVLYEQYF. The V gene is TRBV10-3, the J gene TRBJ2-7, with 7 bases that match TRBD1. This CDR3 has 14 amino acids. After removal of 5 bases from V and 3 bases from J, the junction contained 7 bases not matched to a gene. Germline V gene data show CDR1 as ENHRY and CDR2 as SYGVKD.

The chain carries TRBV29-1 and TRBJ2-7; tentative D call: TRBD1 (6 bases). With 3 bases removed from V and 3 bases from J, the gap between germline ends came to 18 bases. The germline CDR1 and CDR2 sequences are SQVTM and ANQGSEA. There are 15 residues in the CDR3. The CDR3 bases are TGCAGCGTTGAGTTGCTCGGGGCAGGGGACTACGAGCAGTACTTC. This sequence encodes CSVELLGAGDYEQYF.

This clonotype was counted at least ten times. The chain joins TRBV7-2 to TRBJ1-2; the D gene is possibly TRBD1 (6 bases). V was cut by 5 bases and J by 2 bases, with 18 bases left in between. The germline V gene encodes CDR1 SGHTA and CDR2 FQGNSA. The CDR3 covers 16 residues. DNA for the CDR3: TGTGCCAGCAGCAGAGAAGGGACATCGCTGAACTATGGCTACACCTTC. Its translation: CASSREGTSLNYGYTF.

The chain combines TRBV20-1 with TRBJ1-1; the match to TRBD1 covers 8 bases. V trimming: 8 bases; J trimming: 0 bases; junction bases outside the gene matches: 11. The germline V gene encodes CDR1 DFQATT and CDR2 SNEGSKA (reference sequence). The CDR3 spans 15 residues. Written as DNA, the CDR3 is TGCAGTCGCGGGCCAGGGGGCTTGGTGAACACTGAAGCTTTCTTT. Its protein is CSRGPGGLVNTEAFF.

The chain recombines TRBV4-1 with TRBJ2-4; D is possibly TRBD1 (5 bases). The J call is in doubt because the DNA end fits TRBJ2-5 better. The CDR3 has 14 amino acids. From germline, CDR1 is MGHRA and CDR2 YSYEKL. The chain's CDR3 is CASSQATDQETQYF. Written as DNA, the CDR3 is TGCGCCAGCAGCCAAGCGACAGACCAAGAGACCCAGTACTTC.

The chain employs TRBV7-2 and TRBJ2-1; D might be TRBD2 (6 bases). This CDR3 comprises 14 residues. The V and J ends lost 2 bases and 3 bases respectively, with 8 bases between them. Germline CDR1 and CDR2: SGHTA and FQGNSA. The CDR3 DNA sequence: TGTGCCAGCAGCTTAAGGCGGGACTACAATGAGCAGTTCTTC. Translating it yields CASSLRRDYNEQFF.

This clonotype was recorded a few times. The chain uses TRBV15 and TRBJ2-1, with a weak D call TRBD1 (6 bases). The germline V gene has CDR1 LNHNV and CDR2 YYDKDF (reference sequence). Trimming pared 0 bases from V and 2 bases from J, leaving 8 bases between. The CDR3 loop spans 15 amino acids. CDR3 sequence (DNA): TGTGCCACCAGCAGAGAGGGGGCTGCCTACAATGAGCAGTTCTTC. It translates to CATSREGAAYNEQFF.

This rearrangement joins TRBV7-2 to TRBJ2-3; the D gene is possibly TRBD1 (6 bases). Trimming left V 5 bases short and J 2 bases short, with 11 bases between. Germline V gene lookup returns CDR1 SGHTA and CDR2 FQGNSA. The CDR3 has 14 residues. The CDR3 here is CASSRQGITDTQYF. The DNA of the CDR3 is TGTGCCAGCAGCCGGCAGGGGATCACAGATACGCAGTATTTT.

V usage is TRBV6-5 and J usage is TRBJ2-1, with D perhaps matching TRBD2 (5 bases). CDR1 MNHEY and CDR2 SVGAGI come from the germline V gene. This CDR3 is built from 17 residues. Trimming removed 0 bases from V and 6 bases from J, with 18 bases in between. The CDR3 protein is CASSYSSTDSGSNEQFF. CDR3 DNA: TGTGCCAGCAGTTACTCGAGCACAGATTCGGGGAGCAATGAGCAGTTCTTC.

To note about this clonotype: The conserved phenylalanine or tryptophan normally closing the CDR3 is absent here, so this likely arose from a read error. The chain links TRBV7-2 to TRBJ2-3, with 9 bases that match TRBD2. V lost 5 bases and J lost 3; bases outside the gene matches: 6. This CDR3 is 15 amino acids long. Germline V CDR1 and CDR2: SGHTA, FQGNSA. The chain's CDR3 is CASSPRAGGTDTQYS. The CDR3 region has the DNA TGTGCCAGCAGCCCTCGGGCGGGAGGGACAGATACGCAGTATTCT.

V usage is TRBV27 and J usage is TRBJ2-3; 11 bases agree with TRBD1. Germline V lookup: CDR1 MNHEY, CDR2 SMNVEV (reference sequence). The CDR3 has 15 residues. Losses at the gene ends were 8 bases for V and 4 bases for J; bases not matched to a gene: 8. The DNA of the CDR3 is TGTGCCAGCGGCCGGCCGGGACAGGGGGCAGATACGCAGTATTTT. Translating it yields CASGRPGQGADTQYF.

The gene calls are TRBV20-1 and TRBJ1-4; no clear D gene. Germline loops: CDR1 DFQATT, CDR2 SNEGSKA (reference sequence). CDR3 length: 15 amino acids. Trimming left V 4 bases short and J 5 bases short, with 17 bases between. Here the CDR3 DNA reads TGCAGTGCTAAGAGGTCGGGTTTAAGGAATGAAAAACTGTTTTTT. This gives the protein CSAKRSGLRNEKLFF.

This chain links TRBV9 with TRBJ2-7; 10 nucleotides align to TRBD2. Germline V lookup: CDR1 SGDLS, CDR2 YYNGEE. The ends lost 2 bases at V and 0 bases at J; junction bases unmatched: 2. This CDR3 region has 15 residues. The CDR3 DNA reads TGTGCCAGCAGCGTTAGCGGGGGGCACTCCTACGAGCAGTACTTC. It specifies CASSVSGGHSYEQYF.

This clonotype showed up just a few times. The J gene is TRBJ1-6, the V gene TRBV7-2; D might be TRBD1 (5 bases). The germline V gene has CDR1 SGHTA and CDR2 FQGNSA. This CDR3 region has 14 residues. With 5 bases removed from V and 10 bases from J, the gap between germline ends came to 15 bases. The CDR3 coding sequence is TGTGCCAGCAGCCTGCACAGAGCAGGGTCACCCCTCCACTTT. This codes for CASSLHRAGSPLHF.

This clonotype has just a few counts. The chain recombines TRBV5-1 with TRBJ1-1; no firm D call. The germline V gene encodes CDR1 SGHRS and CDR2 YFSETQ. This CDR3 contains 13 residues. V lost 2 bases and J 5 bases, leaving 10 bases between the germline ends. The CDR3 reads CASSFEPGTEAFF. CDR3 DNA: TGCGCCAGCAGCTTCGAACCGGGGACTGAAGCTTTCTTT.

This clonotype appeared a few times. The rearrangement joins TRBV27 to TRBJ2-3; tentative D call: TRBD1 (6 bases). Germline values: CDR1 MNHEY, CDR2 SMNVEV (reference sequence). The CDR3 contains 14 residues. V was pared by 5 bases and J by 2 bases, with 11 bases between. CDR3 in DNA: TGTGCCAGCAGTCGCGGACAGTCCACAGATACGCAGTATTTT. It specifies CASSRGQSTDTQYF.

The chain uses TRBV9 and TRBJ2-2; D remains unclear. Germline V gene sequence: CDR1 SGDLS, CDR2 YYNGEE. Trimming shortened V by 0 bases and J by 7 bases, and 4 bases separated the two germline ends. CDR3 length: 12 amino acids. Here the CDR3 reads CASSVGNGELFF. The CDR3, as DNA: TGTGCCAGCAGCGTAGGGAACGGGGAGCTGTTTTTT. Complete variable domain (other parts from reference TRBV9 and TRBJ2-2): DSGVTQTPKHLITATGQRVTLRCSPRSGDLSVYWYQQSLDQGLQFLIQYYNGEERAKGNILERFSAQQFPDLHSELNLSSLELGDSALYFCASSVGNGELFFGEGSRLTVL.

This clonotype has just one count. The chain is built from TRBV18 and TRBJ2-3; 7 nucleotides align to TRBD1. The CDR3 extends over 14 amino acids. The germline CDR1 and CDR2 sequences are KGHSH and LQKENI. Trimming removed 8 bases from V and 0 bases from J; junction bases left unmatched: 5. CDR3 in amino acids: CASPRDSSTDTQYF. The CDR3 nucleotides are TGTGCCAGCCCTCGGGACAGTAGCACAGATACGCAGTATTTT.

The chain links TRBV7-9 to TRBJ2-4, with D tentatively TRBD1 (6 bases). The DNA end favors TRBJ2-5, so the J call may be wrong. CDR3 size: 15 residues. Germline values: CDR1 SEHNR, CDR2 FQNEAQ (reference sequence). This CDR3 is CASSLGAGVTETQYF. DNA of the CDR3: TGTGCCAGCAGCTTAGGGGCAGGGGTTACGGAGACCCAGTACTTC.

This chain uses TRBV12-3 or TRBV12-4 with TRBJ1-1; D is unresolved. V was trimmed by 7 bases and J by 1 base, leaving 10 bases between them. The CDR3 contains 13 residues. CDR3 bases: TGTGCCAGCACCCAACAGAGGAACACTGAAGCTTTCTTT. Translating it yields CASTQQRNTEAFF.

The chain recombines TRBV5-1 with TRBJ2-3; TRBD2 agrees at 7 bases. Germline CDR1 is SGHRS and CDR2 is YFSETQ. V lost 0 bases and J lost 0; bases outside the gene matches: 7. The CDR3 length is 17 residues. The CDR3 bases are TGCGCCAGCAGCTTGGCTCTAGCGGATACTAGCACAGATACGCAGTATTTT. It encodes CASSLALADTSTDTQYF.

The V and J genes are TRBV28 and TRBJ2-1, with D unresolved. Germline V gene data show CDR1 as MDHEN and CDR2 as SYDVKM. The CDR3 sequence is 12 residues long. With 5 bases removed from V and 8 bases from J, the gap between germline ends came to 10 bases. The CDR3 loop is CASSNLVHEQFF. In DNA form, the CDR3 reads TGTGCCAGCAGTAACTTAGTCCATGAGCAGTTCTTC.

The J gene is TRBJ1-2, the V gene TRBV7-8; D perhaps matches TRBD1 (5 bases). Trimming cost V 4 bases and J 6 bases, with 9 bases left between them. Germline loops: CDR1 SGHVS, CDR2 FQNEAQ. There are 12 residues in the CDR3. The CDR3 bases are TGTGCCAGCAGCTCCCTGACAGATGGCTACACCTTC. Protein: CASSSLTDGYTF.

The chain uses TRBV10-3 and TRBJ2-1, with D maybe TRBD2 (6 bases). V was cut by 0 bases and J by 12 bases, with 9 bases left in between. The CDR3 totals 12 residues. In germline, CDR1 is ENHRY, CDR2 SYGVKD. Written as DNA, the CDR3 is TGTGCCATCAGTGAGTCGGGGACTCCGCAGTTCTTC. Its translation is CAISESGTPQFF.

This clonotype was counted a few times. The chain combines TRBV15 with TRBJ2-7; no firm D call. V lost 1 base and J 3 bases, leaving 7 bases between the germline ends. The length of the CDR3 is 13 residues. The germline V gene has CDR1 LNHNV and CDR2 YYDKDF (reference sequence). CDR3 coding DNA: TGTGCCACCAGCAGAGCCCAAGGCTACGAGCAGTACTTC. Its protein product is CATSRAQGYEQYF.